The 9 T cell receptor beta chains below all came from one sample that was sequenced in a study of T-cell memory formation after mild COVID-19. In TCRdb, the 5' RACE reads were re-called with MiXCR into one record per CDR3 protein. This table holds some 200,000 distinct CDR3 sequences, over 20% found once. Sequencing was performed on PBMCs or a T cell subset sorted from them (not recorded which). All receptors come from an adult woman who had mild COVID-19 (a few samples of this study predate the infection). Cell type and time point are not known.

The V gene is TRBV4-3, the J gene TRBJ2-2; 10 bases are shared with TRBD2. The V segment lost 0 bases and the J segment 6 bases; nucleotides outside the gene matches: 4. Germline assignment: CDR1 LGHNA and CDR2 YSLEER. This CDR3 contains 16 residues. DNA of the CDR3: TGCGCCAGCAGCCAAGAAAAGCGGGAGGGCCCCGGGGAGCTGTTTTTT. Translating gives CASSQEKREGPGELFF.

The chain links TRBV27 to TRBJ1-1; D unclear. Between the trimmed V and J ends, which lost 6 bases and 7 bases, there was a span of 18 bases. The CDR3 spans 14 residues. Per germline, CDR1 MNHEY and CDR2 SMNVEV (reference sequence). CDR3 in DNA: TGTGCCAGCAGCCTCATTGCCCCCCCTCATGAAGCTTTCTTT. Its translation is CASSLIAPPHEAFF.

This clonotype was seen only a few times. This chain joins TRBV6-2 or TRBV6-3 and TRBJ2-1; TRBD2 matches 7 bases. The length of the CDR3 is 16 residues. The V gene end was trimmed by 4 bases and the J gene end by 3 bases; junction bases not matched to a gene: 9. CDR1 and CDR2 from the germline V gene are MNHEY and SVGEGT. The DNA of the CDR3 is TGTGCCAGCAGTTCAGTGACTAGCCGACACTACAATGAGCAGTTCTTC. It encodes CASSSVTSRHYNEQFF.

The V and J genes are TRBV15 and TRBJ2-5, with 9 nucleotides matching TRBD1. The J segment lost 4 bases and the V segment lost 4 bases, leaving 10 bases of the junction unmatched. Germline loops: CDR1 LNHNV, CDR2 YYDKDF (reference sequence). CDR3 size: 16 residues. This CDR3 is CATSKGQGRGSETQYF. DNA of the CDR3: TGTGCCACCAGCAAGGGACAGGGCCGAGGTTCAGAGACCCAGTACTTC. Full variable domain (outside the CDR3, taken from reference TRBV15 and TRBJ2-5): DAMVIQNPRYQVTQFGKPVTLSCSQTLNHNVMYWYQQKSSQAPKLLFHYYDKDFNNEADTPDNFQSRRPNTSFCFLDIRSPGLGDTAMYLCATSKGQGRGSETQYFGPGTRLLVL.

This clonotype was seen a few times. The genes are TRBV5-1 and TRBJ1-1; D gene unclear. CDR3 length equals 15 residues. Trimming cost V 0 bases and J 4 bases, with 13 bases left between them. Germline CDR1 SGHRS, CDR2 YFSETQ. CDR3 coding DNA: TGCGCCAGCAGCTTGGAACGTCGGGGAGGCACTGAAGCTTTCTTT. It translates to CASSLERRGGTEAFF.

The V call is TRBV13, the J call TRBJ2-3; no clear D gene. There are 16 residues in the CDR3. V lost 6 bases, J lost 8 bases, and 24 bases lay in between. The germline CDR1 and CDR2 sequences are PRHDT and FYEKMQ (reference sequence). The CDR3 DNA sequence: TGTGCCAGCAGTTTCAGGACGGACCTTAATCGTGGTACGCAGTATTTT. Protein sequence: CASSFRTDLNRGTQYF.

This chain joins TRBV13 and TRBJ2-5; TRBD1 or TRBD2 may be the D gene (6 bases each). The CDR3 has 13 amino acids. The V gene lost 8 bases and the J gene lost 3 bases, with 13 bases spanning the gap. Germline V gene data show CDR1 as PRHDT and CDR2 as FYEKMQ (reference sequence). The CDR3 coding sequence is TGTGCCAGCGGCGTTAGGGGGGAAGAGACCCAGTACTTC. As protein: CASGVRGEETQYF. The full variable domain, rest sourced from reference TRBV13 and TRBJ2-5, is AAGVIQSPRHLIKEKRETATLKCYPIPRHDTVYWYQQGPGQDPQFLISFYEKMQSDKGSIPDRFSAQQFSDYHSELNMSSLELGDSALYFCASGVRGEETQYFGPGTRLLVL.

The rearrangement joins TRBV3-1 to TRBJ1-5; the D gene is possibly TRBD1 (5 bases). Between the trimmed V and J ends, which lost 5 bases and 0 bases, there was a span of 11 bases. The CDR3 contains 15 residues. Germline CDR1 LGHDT, CDR2 YNNKEL (reference sequence). CDR3 sequence: CASSNDRYSNQPQHF. CDR3 DNA: TGTGCCAGCAGCAACGACAGATATAGCAATCAGCCCCAGCATTTT.

This clonotype turned up a few times. The chain combines TRBV28 with TRBJ1-1, with 7 bases aligning to TRBD1. The trim removed 4 bases at V and 8 bases at J, leaving 16 bases unmatched. The CDR3 is 16 amino acids. The germline CDR1 and CDR2 sequences are MDHEN and SYDVKM. CDR3 DNA: TGTGCCAGCAGTTCCGACAGGGCTACACGGGGGCTCGAAGCTTTCTTT. This sequence encodes CASSSDRATRGLEAFF.